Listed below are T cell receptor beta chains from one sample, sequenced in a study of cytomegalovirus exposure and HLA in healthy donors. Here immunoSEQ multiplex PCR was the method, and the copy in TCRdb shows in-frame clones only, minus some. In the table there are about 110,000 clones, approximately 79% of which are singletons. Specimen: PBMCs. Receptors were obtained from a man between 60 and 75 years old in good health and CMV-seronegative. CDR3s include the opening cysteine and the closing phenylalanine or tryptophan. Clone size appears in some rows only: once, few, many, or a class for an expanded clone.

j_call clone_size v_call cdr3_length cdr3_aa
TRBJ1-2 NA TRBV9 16 CASSPLGEGRHYGYTF
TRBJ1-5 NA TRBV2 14 CASNNRVDNQPQHF
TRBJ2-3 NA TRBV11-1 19 CASSLRVRVPGQGADTQYF
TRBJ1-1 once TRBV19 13 CVSSMGARTEAFF
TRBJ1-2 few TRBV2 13 CASSPPRSFGYTF
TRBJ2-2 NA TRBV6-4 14 CASSVQVDTGELFF
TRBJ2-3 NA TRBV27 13 CASRTTGGHTQYF
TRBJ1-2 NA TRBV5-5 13 CASGQGFGYGYTF
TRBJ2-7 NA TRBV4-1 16 CASSQDPAGSSYEQYF
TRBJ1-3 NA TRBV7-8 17 CASSLPRGQGSGNTIYF
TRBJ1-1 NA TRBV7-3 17 CASSLGVGGGGYTEAFF
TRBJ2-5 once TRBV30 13 CACRDTPRETQYF
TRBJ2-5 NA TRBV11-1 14 CASGRDRGRETQYF
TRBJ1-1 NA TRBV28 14 CASSSRRSNTEAFF
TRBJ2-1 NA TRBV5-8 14 CAYTGTGPNNEQFF
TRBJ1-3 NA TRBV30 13 CAWSVSSGNTIYF
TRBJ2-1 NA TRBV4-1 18 CASSQDRSRGTRYNEQFF
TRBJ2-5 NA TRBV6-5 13 CASGGGLQETQYF
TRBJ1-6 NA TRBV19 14 CASSRRTPNSPLHF
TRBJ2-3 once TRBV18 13 CASSPWGADTQYF
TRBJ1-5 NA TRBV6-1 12 CASSALPQPQHF
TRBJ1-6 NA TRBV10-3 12 CAISEIQTPLHF
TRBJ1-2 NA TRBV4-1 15 CASSQPGQVFNGYTF
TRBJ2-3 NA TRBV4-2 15 CATLPGSGGADTQYF
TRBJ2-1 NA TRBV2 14 CASSRWDSYNEQFF
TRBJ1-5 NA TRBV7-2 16 CASSPGQGAAGKPQHF
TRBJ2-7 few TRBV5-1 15 CASSWTGDGLYEQYF
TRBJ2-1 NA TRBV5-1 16 CASSLYAAGGEGEQFF
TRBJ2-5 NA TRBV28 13 CASSHGTLETQYF
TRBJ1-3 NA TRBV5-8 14 CASSLPGTGNTIYF
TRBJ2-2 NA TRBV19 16 CASSIEGHARGGELFF
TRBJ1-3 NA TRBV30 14 CAWGMGHSGNTIYF
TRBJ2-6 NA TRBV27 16 CASSFDRLGGANVLTF
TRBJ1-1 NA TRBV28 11 CASSVSVRSFF
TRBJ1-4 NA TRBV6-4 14 CASSDVGGSGKLFF
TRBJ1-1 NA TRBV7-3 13 CASSSRKNTEAFF
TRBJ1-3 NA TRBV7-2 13 CASSSSGRNTIYF
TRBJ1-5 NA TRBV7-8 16 CASSLVAEYSNQPQHF
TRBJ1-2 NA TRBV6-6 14 CASTYRGQDYGYTF
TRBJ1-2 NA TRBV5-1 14 CASSFWEGGYGYTF
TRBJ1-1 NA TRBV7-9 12 CASSPDRGEAFF
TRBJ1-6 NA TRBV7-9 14 CASSLMAGNSPLHF
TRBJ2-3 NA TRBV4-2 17 CASSQRGEGGPTDTQYF
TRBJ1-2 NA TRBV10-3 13 CAISRQDADGYTF
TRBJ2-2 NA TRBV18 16 CASSPPYQVDTGELFF
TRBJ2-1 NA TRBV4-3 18 CASSQGPSGPRSYNEQFF
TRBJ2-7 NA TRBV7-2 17 CASSPRLSTENWAEQYF
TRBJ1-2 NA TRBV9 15 CASSVPGAIGYGYTF
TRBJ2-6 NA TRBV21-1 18 CASSKVNRGNSGANVLTF
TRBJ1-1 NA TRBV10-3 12 CAISEPASEAFF
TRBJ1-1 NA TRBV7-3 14 CASSSGTANTEAFF
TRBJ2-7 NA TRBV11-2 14 CASSLVPGSYEQYF
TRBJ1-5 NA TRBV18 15 CASSPGANVDQPQHF